Each of the 6 T cell receptor beta chains below was sequenced from the same sample in a study of shared clonotypes between healthy human individuals. The method was immunoSEQ multiplex PCR; TCRdb's version includes in-frame clones alone and lacks a portion of them. The data hold approximately 2.5 million clones, with just over 90% observed a single time. The sample was naive CD4+ T cells sorted from blood. Subset denoted: CD45RA+ positively selected. These receptors all come from a man aged 18 to 30 in good health.

This chain joins TRBV7-2 and TRBJ2-4, with D hard to call. This CDR3 has 19 residues. Trimming cost V 1 base and J 0 bases, with 19 bases left between them. CDR1 and CDR2 from the germline V gene are SGHTA and FQGNSA. CDR3 bases: TGTGCCAGCAGCTTAGGACTTCCTTTTACCTTACTAGCCAAAAACATTCAGTACTTC. Its translation: CASSLGLPFTLLAKNIQYF. Supplemented by reference TRBV7-2 and TRBJ2-4, the full variable domain reads GAGVSQSPSNKVTEKGKDVELRCDPISGHTALYWYRQSLGQGLEFLIYFQGNSAPDKSGLPSDRFSAERTGGSVSTLTIQRTQQEDSAVYLCASSLGLPFTLLAKNIQYFGAGTRLSVL.

V and J are TRBV19 and TRBJ1-2; TRBD1 is a possible D gene (5 bases). Germline V gene sequence: CDR1 LNHDA, CDR2 SQIVND (reference sequence). Trimming took off 3 bases at V and 8 bases at J, with 13 bases between the two ends. CDR3 length equals 13 residues. CDR3 region: CASSISEPGGYTF. The CDR3 DNA follows: TGTGCCAGTAGTATTTCCGAACCAGGGGGCTACACCTTC.

Worth noting for this clone: The sample contains more than one DNA sequence encoding this CDR3. This sequence joins TRBV6-1 and TRBJ1-1; D is unresolved. Germline CDR1 reads MNHNS; CDR2 reads SASEGT. The CDR3 has 14 residues. V was clipped by 4 bases and J by 2 bases, with 11 bases between them. The CDR3 DNA reads as TGTGCCAGCAGTGTACTACAGACTAACACTGAAGCTTTCTTT. Protein product: CASSVLQTNTEAFF.

About this clone itself: Relative to the germline gene, one junction end is altered; a read error may explain this. The chain combines TRBV6-1 with TRBJ2-7; TRBD1 is a possible D gene (6 bases). The CDR3 covers 13 residues. Germline V CDR1 and CDR2: MNHNS, SASEGT. CDR3 region: CAISQSRGYEQYF. CDR3 nucleotide sequence: TGTGCCATCAGTCAATCCAGGGGCTACGAGCAGTACTTC.

V gene TRBV28 combines with J gene TRBJ1-4, with D hard to call. V lost 5 bases and J 7 bases, leaving 11 bases between the germline ends. The germline CDR1 and CDR2 sequences are MDHEN and SYDVKM. The CDR3 has 13 amino acids. The CDR3 DNA reads TGTGCCAGCAGTATTACTTACTTTGAAAAACTGTTTTTT. Translation: CASSITYFEKLFF. Full variable domain (remainder filled in from reference TRBV28 and TRBJ1-4): DVKVTQSSRYLVKRTGEKVFLECVQDMDHENMFWYRQDPGLGLRLIYFSYDVKMKEKGDIPEGYSVSREKKERFSLILESASTNQTSMYLCASSITYFEKLFFGSGTQLSVL.

This clone was observed once. Distinct nucleotide sequences in the sample also encode this CDR3. The chain uses TRBV7-9 and TRBJ2-7; no definite D call. CDR1 and CDR2 from the germline V gene are SEHNR and FQNEAQ (reference sequence). The CDR3 runs 11 residues. The V gene lost 5 bases and the J gene lost 3 bases, with 5 bases spanning the gap. CDR3 bases: TGTGCCAGCAGCCCTAGCTACGAGCAGTACTTC. It is translated as CASSPSYEQYF.